This T cell receptor (beta chain) comes out of a study of Ad26.COV2.S vaccination and SARS-CoV-2 variants. Overall study: This donor came from the COV1001 trial of Ad26.COV2.S.

This CDR3 has 12 amino acids. V shed 8 bases and J shed 3 bases, with 11 bases lying between them. CDR1 and CDR2 from the germline V gene are MRHNA and SNTAGT. TCRdb's copy holds only in-frame clones and misses some; the assay was immunoSEQ multiplex PCR. The sample holds hundreds of thousands of clones, around 86% seen once. Specified treatment: around 19 received Ad26.COV2.S at low or high dose, single or two shots; several received placebo; per-sample allocation not given. Samples came from day 63 after the first vaccine or placebo injection. A Boston donor was an adult aged 18-55 years. The origin of this receptor is a person between 18 and 65 years old who received the Ad26.COV2.S COVID-19 vaccine or a placebo. This chain connects TRBV6-4 to TRBJ2-7; D call uncertain. Sequencing was performed on peripheral blood, taken in a trial of Ad26.COV2.S vaccine versus placebo. As DNA, the CDR3 is TGTGCCAGCCCATTCCTCCACTACGAGCAGTACTTC. Translation gives CASPFLHYEQYF.